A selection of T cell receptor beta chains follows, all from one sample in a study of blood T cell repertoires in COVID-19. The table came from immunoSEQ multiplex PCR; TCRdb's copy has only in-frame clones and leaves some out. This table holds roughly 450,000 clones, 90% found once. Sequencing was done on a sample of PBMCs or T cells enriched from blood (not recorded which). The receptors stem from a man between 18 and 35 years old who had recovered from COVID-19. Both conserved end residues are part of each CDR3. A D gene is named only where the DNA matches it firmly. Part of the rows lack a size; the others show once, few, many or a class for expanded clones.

CDR3nt: TGCGCCAGCAGGGAAGAAGGCGGGACCTATAATGAAAAACTGTTTTTT
CDR3aa: CASREEGGTYNEKLFF
d_gene: NA
abundance: NA
j_gene: TRBJ1-4
v_gene: TRBV4-1

CDR3nt: TGCAGCGTTGAGGTCACAGGACAGCCCCAGCATTTT
CDR3aa: CSVEVTGQPQHF
d_gene: NA
abundance: NA
j_gene: TRBJ1-5
v_gene: TRBV29-1

CDR3nt: TGTGCCAGCAGTGAAGCTGCACAGCTGAACACTGAAGCTTTCTTT
CDR3aa: CASSEAAQLNTEAFF
d_gene: NA
abundance: NA
j_gene: TRBJ1-1
v_gene: TRBV6-1

CDR3nt: TGTGCCAGCAGTTCCCGACAGCCGAATAAACAAGAGACCCAGTACTTC
CDR3aa: CASSSRQPNKQETQYF
d_gene: NA
abundance: NA
j_gene: TRBJ2-5
v_gene: TRBV6-5

CDR3nt: TGTGCCAGCAGTGCCGTGGGGCGCCAGAATGAAAAACTGTTTTTT
CDR3aa: CASSAVGRQNEKLFF
d_gene: NA
abundance: NA
j_gene: TRBJ1-4
v_gene: TRBV2

CDR3nt: TGCGCCAGCAGCTTGGGAGGAACTGGGGCCAACGTCCTGACTTTC
CDR3aa: CASSLGGTGANVLTF
d_gene: NA
abundance: NA
j_gene: TRBJ2-6
v_gene: TRBV5-1

CDR3nt: TGTGCCAGCATCGAAAATGGGCTGTACTTC
CDR3aa: CASIENGLYF
d_gene: NA
abundance: NA
j_gene: TRBJ2-7
v_gene: TRBV7-3

CDR3nt: TGTGCCAGCAGCGTAGCTCCTCTCAGGGACTCGGGCTACACCTTC
CDR3aa: CASSVAPLRDSGYTF
d_gene: NA
abundance: NA
j_gene: TRBJ1-2
v_gene: TRBV9

CDR3nt: TGCGCCAGCAGCCAAGACCCGACTAGCGGGAGGGCCGGGTACTTC
CDR3aa: CASSQDPTSGRAGYF
d_gene: TRBD2
abundance: NA
j_gene: TRBJ2-5
v_gene: TRBV4-1

CDR3nt: TGTGCCAGCAGTTTAAGACTAGATACCTCCTACAATGAGCAGTTCTTC
CDR3aa: CASSLRLDTSYNEQFF
d_gene: NA
abundance: NA
j_gene: TRBJ2-1
v_gene: TRBV27

CDR3nt: TGTGCCAGCAGCCCCCAGAGACTTAACTATGGCTACACCTTC
CDR3aa: CASSPQRLNYGYTF
d_gene: NA
abundance: NA
j_gene: TRBJ1-2
v_gene: TRBV28

CDR3nt: TGTGCCAGCAGCTCCGCCGGTTACACTGAAGCTTTCTTT
CDR3aa: CASSSAGYTEAFF
d_gene: NA
abundance: NA
j_gene: TRBJ1-1
v_gene: TRBV7-9

CDR3nt: TGTGCCAGCAGCCAGTTAGGAGATGAGCAGTTCTTC
CDR3aa: CASSQLGDEQFF
d_gene: NA
abundance: few
j_gene: TRBJ2-1
v_gene: TRBV3-1/TRBV3-2

CDR3nt: TGTGCCAGCACCCAGTTTAATCGCACAACAGGGACAGATACGCAGTATTTT
CDR3aa: CASTQFNRTTGTDTQYF
d_gene: NA
abundance: NA
j_gene: TRBJ2-3
v_gene: TRBV28

CDR3nt: TGTGCCAGCAGCTTAGGCCAGACGGGGTCTGATGAAAAACTGTTTTTT
CDR3aa: CASSLGQTGSDEKLFF
d_gene: NA
abundance: NA
j_gene: TRBJ1-4
v_gene: TRBV7-9

CDR3nt: TGTGCCAGCTCACCGGACTACCTTGGCGAGCAGTACTTC
CDR3aa: CASSPDYLGEQYF
d_gene: NA
abundance: NA
j_gene: TRBJ2-7
v_gene: TRBV18

CDR3nt: TGTGCCAGCAGCTTGAGGGTCCAGGGAGGCTCCGGGGAGCTGTTTTTT
CDR3aa: CASSLRVQGGSGELFF
d_gene: NA
abundance: NA
j_gene: TRBJ2-2
v_gene: TRBV5-5

CDR3nt: TGTGCCACCAGTGATTTGCGAGGACTAGCGGTCAATGAGCAGTTCTTC
CDR3aa: CATSDLRGLAVNEQFF
d_gene: TRBD2
abundance: NA
j_gene: TRBJ2-1
v_gene: TRBV24-1

CDR3nt: TGTGCCAGCAGTTTGATAGCGGGAAGTAATGAGCAGTTCTTC
CDR3aa: CASSLIAGSNEQFF
d_gene: TRBD2
abundance: NA
j_gene: TRBJ2-1
v_gene: TRBV28

CDR3nt: TGTGCCAGCAGCCACGGGGGTGGCACTGAAGCTTTCTTT
CDR3aa: CASSHGGGTEAFF
d_gene: NA
abundance: NA
j_gene: TRBJ1-1
v_gene: TRBV14

CDR3nt: TGTGCCAGCAGCCGAGGCCTTGAAGCTTTCTTT
CDR3aa: CASSRGLEAFF
d_gene: NA
abundance: NA
j_gene: TRBJ1-1
v_gene: TRBV7-2

CDR3nt: TGTGCCAGCAGTGCCGGGACAGGGGGCCACTTC
CDR3aa: CASSAGTGGHF
d_gene: TRBD1
abundance: NA
j_gene: TRBJ2-7
v_gene: TRBV28

CDR3nt: TGTGCCAGCACCCAAACGGAGGGGGCTGCCTACAATGAGCAGTTCTTC
CDR3aa: CASTQTEGAAYNEQFF
d_gene: NA
abundance: NA
j_gene: TRBJ2-1
v_gene: TRBV7-9

CDR3nt: TGTGCCATCAGTGGTAATTTCCTAGATGAAAAACTGTTTTTT
CDR3aa: CAISGNFLDEKLFF
d_gene: NA
abundance: NA
j_gene: TRBJ1-4
v_gene: TRBV10-3

CDR3nt: TGCGCCAGCAGTGAGTCAGGACTACCGAATACGCAGTATTTT
CDR3aa: CASSESGLPNTQYF
d_gene: NA
abundance: NA
j_gene: TRBJ2-3
v_gene: TRBV10-1

CDR3nt: TGTGCCAGCAGCTTGGCAGGGGTGGGCTACGAGCAGTACTTC
CDR3aa: CASSLAGVGYEQYF
d_gene: NA
abundance: NA
j_gene: TRBJ2-7
v_gene: TRBV5-6

CDR3nt: TGTGCCACCAGTGATTTTCGGCAAGAGACCCAGTACTTC
CDR3aa: CATSDFRQETQYF
d_gene: NA
abundance: NA
j_gene: TRBJ2-5
v_gene: TRBV24-1

CDR3nt: TGTGCCAGCTCACGACCGGGACAGGGTAATTCACCCCTCCACTTT
CDR3aa: CASSRPGQGNSPLHF
d_gene: TRBD1
abundance: NA
j_gene: TRBJ1-6
v_gene: TRBV18

CDR3nt: TGTGCCAGCAGTGTTATACAGGGTGGGATTCAGTACTTC
CDR3aa: CASSVIQGGIQYF
d_gene: NA
abundance: NA
j_gene: TRBJ2-4
v_gene: TRBV2

CDR3nt: TGTGCCAGCAGGGGGGGTACCAAAAACATTCAGTACTTC
CDR3aa: CASRGGTKNIQYF
d_gene: NA
abundance: NA
j_gene: TRBJ2-4
v_gene: TRBV28

CDR3nt: TGTGCCAGCTCACCCCTTGCAGGAGCAGGGAGGGAGACCCAGTACTTC
CDR3aa: CASSPLAGAGRETQYF
d_gene: NA
abundance: NA
j_gene: TRBJ2-5
v_gene: TRBV18

CDR3nt: TGTGCCAGTAGTCAGACAGGGCCCTATGGCTACACCTTC
CDR3aa: CASSQTGPYGYTF
d_gene: TRBD1
abundance: NA
j_gene: TRBJ1-2
v_gene: TRBV19

CDR3nt: TGTGCCAGTAGTATATCCCCCAGGTCGTATGGCTACACCTTC
CDR3aa: CASSISPRSYGYTF
d_gene: NA
abundance: NA
j_gene: TRBJ1-2
v_gene: TRBV19

CDR3nt: TGTGCCAGCAGCTTACTGGCAGGACAAGAGACCCAGTACTTC
CDR3aa: CASSLLAGQETQYF
d_gene: NA
abundance: NA
j_gene: TRBJ2-5
v_gene: TRBV5-6

CDR3nt: TGTGCCATCAGTGACCCAGGGGGCTACACCTTC
CDR3aa: CAISDPGGYTF
d_gene: NA
abundance: NA
j_gene: TRBJ1-2
v_gene: TRBV10-3

CDR3nt: TGCAGCGTGAGACAGTTGCGTGGCTACACCTTC
CDR3aa: CSVRQLRGYTF
d_gene: NA
abundance: NA
j_gene: TRBJ1-2
v_gene: TRBV29-1

CDR3nt: TGTGCCAGCTCACCACCGATACAGACTAGCGGTTACAATGAGCAGTTCTTC
CDR3aa: CASSPPIQTSGYNEQFF
d_gene: TRBD2
abundance: NA
j_gene: TRBJ2-1
v_gene: TRBV18

CDR3nt: TGTGCCAGCAGCTTAGCCGGTTTAACCTATAATTCACCCCTCCACTTT
CDR3aa: CASSLAGLTYNSPLHF
d_gene: NA
abundance: NA
j_gene: TRBJ1-6
v_gene: TRBV7-2

CDR3nt: TGTGCCAGCAGCCCCCGGGGGGGCAACACTGAAGCTTTCTTT
CDR3aa: CASSPRGGNTEAFF
d_gene: NA
abundance: NA
j_gene: TRBJ1-1
v_gene: TRBV7-9

CDR3nt: TGTGCCAGCAGGAAGGACTTGACTAATTCACCCCTCCACTTT
CDR3aa: CASRKDLTNSPLHF
d_gene: NA
abundance: NA
j_gene: TRBJ1-6
v_gene: TRBV28

CDR3nt: TGTGCCAGCAGTTTAATCAGGGATGAAAAACTGTTTTTT
CDR3aa: CASSLIRDEKLFF
d_gene: NA
abundance: NA
j_gene: TRBJ1-4
v_gene: TRBV28

CDR3nt: TGCGCCAGCAGCCATAGCCAGGGTGGTCAGCCCCAGCATTTT
CDR3aa: CASSHSQGGQPQHF
d_gene: NA
abundance: NA
j_gene: TRBJ1-5
v_gene: TRBV4-1

CDR3nt: TGTGCCACCAGCGGAAGGACAGGGAGCATCCAAGAGACCCAGTACTTC
CDR3aa: CATSGRTGSIQETQYF
d_gene: TRBD1
abundance: NA
j_gene: TRBJ2-5
v_gene: TRBV15

CDR3nt: TGTGCCAGTAGTCCGGGACTAGGGATGTTCTACGAGCAGTACTTC
CDR3aa: CASSPGLGMFYEQYF
d_gene: TRBD2
abundance: NA
j_gene: TRBJ2-7
v_gene: TRBV19

CDR3nt: TGTGCCAGCAGTTTAACGGGGGGCGTCGGTGGCTACACCTTC
CDR3aa: CASSLTGGVGGYTF
d_gene: NA
abundance: NA
j_gene: TRBJ1-2
v_gene: TRBV28

CDR3nt: TGTGCCAGCAGCCGGAGACCGCTCTACGAGCAGTACTTC
CDR3aa: CASSRRPLYEQYF
d_gene: NA
abundance: NA
j_gene: TRBJ2-7
v_gene: TRBV14

CDR3nt: TGTGCCAGCAGTGAACCACGGACAGGGGATAATTCACCCCTCCACTTT
CDR3aa: CASSEPRTGDNSPLHF
d_gene: TRBD1
abundance: NA
j_gene: TRBJ1-6
v_gene: TRBV6-1

CDR3nt: TGTGCCAGCAGCTTAGCCGCAGGGGCAGATACGCAGTATTTT
CDR3aa: CASSLAAGADTQYF
d_gene: NA
abundance: NA
j_gene: TRBJ2-3
v_gene: TRBV7-9

CDR3nt: TGTGCCAGCGACAGGGGGTTTGGCACTGAAGCTTTCTTT
CDR3aa: CASDRGFGTEAFF
d_gene: TRBD1
abundance: NA
j_gene: TRBJ1-1
v_gene: TRBV19

CDR3nt: TGTGCCAGTAGACAGGGAGATACAACTAATGAAAAACTGTTTTTT
CDR3aa: CASRQGDTTNEKLFF
d_gene: NA
abundance: NA
j_gene: TRBJ1-4
v_gene: TRBV19

CDR3nt: TGTGCCAGCAGTTCAGTGCGGGAGTTTATTTACGAGCAGTACTTC
CDR3aa: CASSSVREFIYEQYF
d_gene: TRBD2
abundance: NA
j_gene: TRBJ2-7
v_gene: TRBV27

CDR3nt: TGTGCCAGCAGTCCTACAGTCGGGGAGCTGTTTTTT
CDR3aa: CASSPTVGELFF
d_gene: NA
abundance: once
j_gene: TRBJ2-2
v_gene: TRBV12-3/TRBV12-4

CDR3nt: TGTGCCAGCAGATCGGGGACAGGGGGCGCTCCCTATGGCTACACCTTC
CDR3aa: CASRSGTGGAPYGYTF
d_gene: TRBD1
abundance: NA
j_gene: TRBJ1-2
v_gene: TRBV9

CDR3nt: TGTGCCAGCAGTGAGATCCGCAGGGCCCCCGGGGAGCTGTTTTTT
CDR3aa: CASSEIRRAPGELFF
d_gene: NA
abundance: once
j_gene: TRBJ2-2
v_gene: TRBV6-1

CDR3nt: TGTGCCAGCAGCTTGGGACAGGGAATCGCCGGTGCCTATAATTCACCCCTCCACTTT
CDR3aa: CASSLGQGIAGAYNSPLHF
d_gene: TRBD1
abundance: NA
j_gene: TRBJ1-6
v_gene: TRBV13

CDR3nt: TGCGCCAGCGCGAAGACAGGGGTTAACACCGGGGAGCTGTTTTTT
CDR3aa: CASAKTGVNTGELFF
d_gene: TRBD1
abundance: NA
j_gene: TRBJ2-2
v_gene: TRBV5-1

CDR3nt: TGTGCCAGCAGCCTCTCGGGGACAGGGGGCAATAATTCACCCCTCCACTTT
CDR3aa: CASSLSGTGGNNSPLHF
d_gene: TRBD1
abundance: NA
j_gene: TRBJ1-6
v_gene: TRBV7-3

CDR3nt: TGCGCCAGCAGCTTCACAGAGTACAATGAGCAGTTCTTC
CDR3aa: CASSFTEYNEQFF
d_gene: NA
abundance: NA
j_gene: TRBJ2-1
v_gene: TRBV5-1

CDR3nt: TGTGCCAGCAAGCTCAGCGATAATTCACCCCTCCACTTT
CDR3aa: CASKLSDNSPLHF
d_gene: NA
abundance: NA
j_gene: TRBJ1-6
v_gene: TRBV6-5